A selection of T cell receptor beta chains follows, all from one sample in a study of T cell responses to AZD1222 COVID-19 vaccine. Libraries were prepared by immunoSEQ multiplex PCR; TCRdb keeps only in-frame clonotypes and omits some of them. The table records around 110,000 clones, approximately 90% of them present only once. The material was peripheral blood, obtained on day 0 of AZD1222 vaccination. These TCRs come from an adult in good health. Each CDR3 is given with its conserved first and last residue. A D gene is named only where the DNA matches it firmly. Size is omitted from some rows. Given values are once, few, many or a class for expanded clones.

CDR3nt | CDR3aa | len | v_gene | abundance | d_gene | j_gene
TGTGCCAGTAGTATTCCCGGACTAGCGGGGGGTAACACCGGGGAGCTGTTTTTT | CASSIPGLAGGNTGELFF | 18 | TRBV19 | few | TRBD2 | TRBJ2-2
TGTGCCAGTAGTATGGGGGGTCGACACACTGAAGCTTTCTTT | CASSMGGRHTEAFF | 14 | TRBV19 | - | - | TRBJ1-1
TGTGCCAGCAGTTATGGGACTAGCGCCGACGAGCAGTACTTC | CASSYGTSADEQYF | 14 | TRBV6-2/TRBV6-3 | few | TRBD2 | TRBJ2-7
TGTGCCAGCAGCTTGGCCCAGACCCAAGAGACCCAGTACTTC | CASSLAQTQETQYF | 14 | TRBV5-4 | - | - | TRBJ2-5
TGCGCCAGCAGCCAAGCGACCTCCCCGACCGGGGAGCTGTTTTTT | CASSQATSPTGELFF | 15 | TRBV4-3 | - | - | TRBJ2-2
TGCGCCAGCAGTCGGGACATGCTCGAGCAGTACTTC | CASSRDMLEQYF | 12 | TRBV5-1 | - | - | TRBJ2-7
TGCAGCGGTAGACAGGGAACTAATGAAAAACTGTTTTTT | CSGRQGTNEKLFF | 13 | TRBV29-1 | few | TRBD1 | TRBJ1-4
TGTGCCAGCAGAAGAGCTGAGGGACGGAGTCAAGAGACCCAGTACTTC | CASRRAEGRSQETQYF | 16 | TRBV2 | - | - | TRBJ2-5
TGTGCCAGTAGATCCGAACCGGGACAGGGCCATGAAAAACTGTTTTTT | CASRSEPGQGHEKLFF | 16 | TRBV19 | - | TRBD1 | TRBJ1-4
TGTGCCAGCAGCCAAATGTTAGGACAGGACCACACTGAAGCTTTCTTT | CASSQMLGQDHTEAFF | 16 | TRBV4-2 | - | TRBD1 | TRBJ1-1
TGCAGTGCTAGTGTCGACGCAGCCTACGAGCAGTACTTC | CSASVDAAYEQYF | 13 | TRBV20-1 | - | - | TRBJ2-7
TGTGCCAGCAGTCGATGGGGACAGGGGGACTACGAGCAGTACTTC | CASSRWGQGDYEQYF | 15 | TRBV6-2/TRBV6-3 | once | TRBD1 | TRBJ2-7
TGTGCCAGCAGCTTAGGGGGTATGACAGATACGCAGTATTTT | CASSLGGMTDTQYF | 14 | TRBV7-9 | once | - | TRBJ2-3
TGTGCCTGGAGTGATTATTCCCCCCCGGAGCAGTTCTTC | CAWSDYSPPEQFF | 13 | TRBV30 | - | - | TRBJ2-1
TGTGCCAGCTCAGGGCAGGGCGAGCAGCCCCAGCATTTT | CASSGQGEQPQHF | 13 | TRBV18 | - | - | TRBJ1-5
TGTGCCAGCAGTTACACAGGGAAGTTCAATCAGCCCCAGCATTTT | CASSYTGKFNQPQHF | 15 | TRBV2 | - | - | TRBJ1-5
TGTGCCAGCAGCTCAGGCAACCCCGGGACAGGGTCTCTCGAGCAGTACTTC | CASSSGNPGTGSLEQYF | 17 | TRBV7-6 | - | TRBD1 | TRBJ2-7
TGTGCCAGCAGCCAGACCCTATATGGCTACACCTTC | CASSQTLYGYTF | 12 | TRBV6-2/TRBV6-3 | - | - | TRBJ1-2
TGTGCCAGCCTCAGACAGGCCGGCGGCACCGGGGAGCTGTTTTTT | CASLRQAGGTGELFF | 15 | TRBV6-5 | - | - | TRBJ2-2
TGTGCCAGCAGTTCCAGATTCCCGGGACAGGGGACCGGGGAGCTGTTTTTT | CASSSRFPGQGTGELFF | 17 | TRBV27 | - | TRBD1 | TRBJ2-2
TGTGCCAGCACCCCAGGTGGGGCTTTTGGTTCACCCCTCCACTTT | CASTPGGAFGSPLHF | 15 | TRBV25-1 | once | - | TRBJ1-6
TGCGCCAGCAGCTTGGTCGGTGGCCCCGGGGGAGATACGCAGTATTTT | CASSLVGGPGGDTQYF | 16 | TRBV5-1 | - | - | TRBJ2-3
TGTGCCAGCAGCTCCGGGTTGGGGGTGAACACCGGGGAGCTGTTTTTT | CASSSGLGVNTGELFF | 16 | TRBV13 | - | - | TRBJ2-2
TGTGCCAGCAGTTACGGTCAGGGGGCAGGGTATGGCTACACCTTC | CASSYGQGAGYGYTF | 15 | TRBV6-5 | once | TRBD1 | TRBJ1-2
TGTGCCAGGGCCACCTACAAAGCTTTCTTT | CARATYKAFF | 10 | TRBV6-5 | - | - | TRBJ1-1
TGCGCCAGCAGCCAAGCAGGGTTGTCCTATGGCTACACCTTC | CASSQAGLSYGYTF | 14 | TRBV4-3 | - | - | TRBJ1-2
TGTGCCAGCAGCCTGGGGACATGGGCTAAAACAAACAATGAGCAGTTCTTC | CASSLGTWAKTNNEQFF | 17 | TRBV11-2 | - | - | TRBJ2-1
TGTGCCAGCAGCAGAGGGGACACCCTTCGGAATGAGCAGTTCTTC | CASSRGDTLRNEQFF | 15 | TRBV9 | - | - | TRBJ2-1
TGTGCCAGCAGTGAAGCCTGGACAGGGACGTACACCGGGGAGCTGTTTTTT | CASSEAWTGTYTGELFF | 17 | TRBV6-1 | - | TRBD1 | TRBJ2-2
TGTGCCATCAGTGTGACAGGGGGTGAAGCTTTCTTT | CAISVTGGEAFF | 12 | TRBV10-3 | - | TRBD1 | TRBJ1-1
TGTGCCTGGAGTGGGAGGGCGAGGGGGAACGAGCAGTACTTC | CAWSGRARGNEQYF | 14 | TRBV30 | - | - | TRBJ2-7
TGTGCCAGCAGTTTTTCAGGGAGAGAAGCTTTCTTT | CASSFSGREAFF | 12 | TRBV12-3/TRBV12-4 | few | - | TRBJ1-1
TGTGCCAGCAGCTCACCGACCCCACCGCGGACCCAGTACTTC | CASSSPTPPRTQYF | 14 | TRBV7-2 | - | - | TRBJ2-5
TGTGCCAGCACGGGACGAACCTTCATGAATGAGCAGTTCTTC | CASTGRTFMNEQFF | 14 | TRBV27 | - | - | TRBJ2-1
TGTGCCTGGAGCTCTTCAGGGGGAGTATCACCCCTCCACTTT | CAWSSSGGVSPLHF | 14 | TRBV30 | - | TRBD1 | TRBJ1-6
TGTGCCAGCGGATCGACTGGAAACACCATATATTTT | CASGSTGNTIYF | 12 | TRBV6-5 | - | - | TRBJ1-3
TGTGCCAGCAGAGAGGGAACTAGCGATAGTGAGCAGTTCTTC | CASREGTSDSEQFF | 14 | TRBV7-3 | - | TRBD2 | TRBJ2-1
TGCGCCAGCAGGCCTCCGGTCTCCTACGAGCAGTACTTC | CASRPPVSYEQYF | 13 | TRBV5-1 | - | - | TRBJ2-7
TGTGCCAGCTCACTAAGGACAGGGCTCGATGGCTACACCTTC | CASSLRTGLDGYTF | 14 | TRBV18 | - | TRBD1 | TRBJ1-2
TGTGCCAGCAGTCTTGTCGTGTCTGAAGCTTTCTTT | CASSLVVSEAFF | 12 | TRBV28 | - | - | TRBJ1-1
TGTGCCAGCAGCATTTACAATGAGCAGTTCTTC | CASSIYNEQFF | 11 | TRBV11-2 | - | - | TRBJ2-1
TGTGCCTGGGGCGGGCCAGTTCAAGAGACCCAGTACTTC | CAWGGPVQETQYF | 13 | TRBV30 | - | - | TRBJ2-5
TGTGCCAGTTTTGGAAAGACAGGGGATGGCTACACCTTC | CASFGKTGDGYTF | 13 | TRBV19 | - | TRBD1 | TRBJ1-2
TGTGCCAGCAGCCGCTGGGGACAGAATAACTATGGCTACACCTTC | CASSRWGQNNYGYTF | 15 | TRBV11-2 | - | TRBD1 | TRBJ1-2
TGTGCCAGTAGTTCAACCGGGGCCGGTGGGTTAACTAATGAAAAACTGTTTTTT | CASSSTGAGGLTNEKLFF | 18 | TRBV19 | - | - | TRBJ1-4
TGTGCCAGCAGCTACGTTCGAGGGGGCGAGCAGTACTTC | CASSYVRGGEQYF | 13 | TRBV5-5 | - | - | TRBJ2-7
TGTGCCAGCTCACGGCGGGTGACAGGGGGAAGCACAGATACGCAGTATTTT | CASSRRVTGGSTDTQYF | 17 | TRBV18 | - | TRBD1 | TRBJ2-3
TGTGCCAGCAGTGAAGCAGGATACACACAAGAGACCCAGTACTTC | CASSEAGYTQETQYF | 15 | TRBV6-1 | few | - | TRBJ2-5
TGTGCCAGTAGTACCAGAACTTTTCAGCCCCAGCATTTT | CASSTRTFQPQHF | 13 | TRBV19 | - | - | TRBJ1-5
TGTGCCAGCAGCCAACTACGGGGGGGCACCGGGGAGCTGTTTTTT | CASSQLRGGTGELFF | 15 | TRBV3-1/TRBV3-2 | - | TRBD2 | TRBJ2-2
TGTGCCAGCAGACCGGGACTAGGTACAGATACGCAGTATTTT | CASRPGLGTDTQYF | 14 | TRBV6-6 | - | TRBD2 | TRBJ2-3
TGTGCCAGCAGCCAAGTCGGTGAAAAACTGTTTTTT | CASSQVGEKLFF | 12 | TRBV14 | - | - | TRBJ1-4
TGTGCCAGCAGCCGCGACAGTCACTCTGGAAACACCATATATTTT | CASSRDSHSGNTIYF | 15 | TRBV5-8 | - | - | TRBJ1-3
TGCAGTGCTAGTAAGCGTAATGAGCAGTTCTTC | CSASKRNEQFF | 11 | TRBV20-1 | - | - | TRBJ2-1
TGTGCCAGCAGCCAAGCCCCCTACAATGAGCAGTTCTTC | CASSQAPYNEQFF | 13 | TRBV7-7 | - | - | TRBJ2-1
TGTGCCAGCAGCCAGTACGGGGGGGCGGAGACCCAGTACTTC | CASSQYGGAETQYF | 14 | TRBV11-2 | - | TRBD2 | TRBJ2-5
TGTGCCAGCAGCTTCGGACAGGGAAGCATGAACACTGAAGCTTTCTTT | CASSFGQGSMNTEAFF | 16 | TRBV7-9 | - | TRBD1 | TRBJ1-1
TGTGCCAGCAGCCTACAAACGACAGGGGGCGACGAGCAGTACTTC | CASSLQTTGGDEQYF | 15 | TRBV7-9 | - | TRBD1 | TRBJ2-7
TGTGCCAGCAGCTTGACAGGGGCTTTCGCGGTGGCGCAGTATTTT | CASSLTGAFAVAQYF | 15 | TRBV5-4 | - | TRBD1 | TRBJ2-3